This T cell receptor beta chain was obtained from a study of regulatory T cells in long-lasting Graves disease. Libraries of TCR beta came from iRepertoire HTBI primers plus Arm-PCR of CDR3 regions. MiXCR was run by TCRdb on the multiplex PCR reads, yielding one entry per CDR3 protein. The sample consists of about 400,000 distinct CDR3 sequences, 20% of them appearing once. The sample's time point: persistent/refractory GD, antithyroid drugs over 5 years with positive TRAb. After RNA was extracted from PBMCs, the TCR library was made from it. Patients hailed from an endocrinology department in Xi'an, China. Study results and caveats: Persistent cases favored TRBV28, TRBJ1-2 and TRBJ2-5. In persistent patients, shared public clonotypes (more than 2,500) outnumbered those in new patients (around 1,000). Newly diagnosed Graves' patients exceeded persistent ones in TCR diversity.

The CDR3 is 13 residues long. V was trimmed by 3 bases and J by 3 bases, leaving 8 bases between them. Germline-derived CDR1 and CDR2 are KGHSH and LQKENI. This clonotype was seen a handful of times. No antigen is known for it. This chain joins TRBV18 and TRBJ1-1, with D maybe TRBD1 (5 bases). This clonotype originated in a female donor with Graves disease. The sequencing used peripheral blood mononuclear cells (PBMCs), collected when the disease was refractory, from a patient treated with antithyroid drugs. The CDR3 DNA is TGTGCCAGCTCACCGGGGGGTGACACTGAAGCTTTCTTT. Protein sequence: CASSPGGDTEAFF.